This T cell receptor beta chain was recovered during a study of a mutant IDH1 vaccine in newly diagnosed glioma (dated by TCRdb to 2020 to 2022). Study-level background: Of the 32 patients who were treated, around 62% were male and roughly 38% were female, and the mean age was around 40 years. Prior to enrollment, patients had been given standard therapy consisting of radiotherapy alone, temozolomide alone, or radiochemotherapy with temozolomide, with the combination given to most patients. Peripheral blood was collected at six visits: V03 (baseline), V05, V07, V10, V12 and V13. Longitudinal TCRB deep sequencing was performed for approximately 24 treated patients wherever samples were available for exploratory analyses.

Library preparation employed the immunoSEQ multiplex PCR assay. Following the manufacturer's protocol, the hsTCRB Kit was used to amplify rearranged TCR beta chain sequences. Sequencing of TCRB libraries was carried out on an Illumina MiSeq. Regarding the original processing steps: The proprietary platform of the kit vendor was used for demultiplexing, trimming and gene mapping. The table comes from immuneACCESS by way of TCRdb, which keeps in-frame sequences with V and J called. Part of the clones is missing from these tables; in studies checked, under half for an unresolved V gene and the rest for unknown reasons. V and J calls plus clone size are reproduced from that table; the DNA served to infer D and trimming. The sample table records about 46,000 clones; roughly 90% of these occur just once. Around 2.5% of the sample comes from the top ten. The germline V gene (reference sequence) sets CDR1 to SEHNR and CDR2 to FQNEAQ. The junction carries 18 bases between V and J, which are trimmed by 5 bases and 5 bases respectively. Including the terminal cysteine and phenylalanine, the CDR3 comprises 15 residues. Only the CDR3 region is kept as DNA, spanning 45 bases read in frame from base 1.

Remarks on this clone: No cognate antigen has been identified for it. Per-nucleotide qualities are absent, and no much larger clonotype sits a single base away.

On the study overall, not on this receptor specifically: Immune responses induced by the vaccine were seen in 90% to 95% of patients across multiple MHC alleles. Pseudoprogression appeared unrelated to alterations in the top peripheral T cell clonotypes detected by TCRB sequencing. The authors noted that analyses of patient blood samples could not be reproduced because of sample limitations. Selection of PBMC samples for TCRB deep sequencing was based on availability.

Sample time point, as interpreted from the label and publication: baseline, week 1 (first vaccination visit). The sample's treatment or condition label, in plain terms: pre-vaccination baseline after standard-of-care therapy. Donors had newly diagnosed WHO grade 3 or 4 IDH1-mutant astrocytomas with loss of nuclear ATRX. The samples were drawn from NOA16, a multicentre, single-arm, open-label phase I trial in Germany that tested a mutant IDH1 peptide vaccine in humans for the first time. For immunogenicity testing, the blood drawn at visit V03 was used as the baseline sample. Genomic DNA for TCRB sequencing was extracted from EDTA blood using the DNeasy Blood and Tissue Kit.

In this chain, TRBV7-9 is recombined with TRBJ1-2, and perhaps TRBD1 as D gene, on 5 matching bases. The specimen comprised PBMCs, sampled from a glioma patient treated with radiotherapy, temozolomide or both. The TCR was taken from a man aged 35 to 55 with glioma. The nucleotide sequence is TGTGCCAGCAGCCCCCTGAGAGGGGAAGGGTATGGCTACACCTTC. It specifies CASSPLRGEGYGYTF.